This note documents a single T cell receptor beta chain sequence. As yet, its antigen is unknown. CDR3 length equals 15 residues. Germline trimming cut 0 bases from V and 2 bases from J; bases unmatched to any gene: 4. Germline CDR1 reads SGHRS; CDR2 reads YFSETQ. The record originates from a study of monozygotic twins with cystic fibrosis. Study-wide findings and caveats: Co-twins had the most similar V usage for 13 of 16 pairs, J for 8. Monozygotic CF twin pairs shared significantly more nucleotide-identical clonotypes than unrelated CF individuals did. Low clonality (median around 0.0096) suggested a mostly naive repertoire. In this small cohort, shared CDR3 numbers showed no association with age, concordance or disease severity.

The protocol was immunoSEQ multiplex PCR, while the TCRdb copy is restricted to in-frame clones and leaves out a portion. The sample lists about 30,000 clones, 90% occurring once. The J gene is TRBJ2-7, the V gene TRBV5-1; 8 bases agree with TRBD1. The sample was blood. This clonotype originated in a girl aged 2-10 years with cystic fibrosis. The chain's CDR3 is CASSLETGAPYEQYF. Here the CDR3 DNA reads TGCGCCAGCAGCTTGGAGACAGGGGCCCCCTACGAGCAGTACTTC.